The following is a T cell receptor beta chain sequence with its context. Through a sample-barcoded 5' primer and a J-beta primer mix, a second PCR was run for roughly 7 to 11 cycles. TCRdb used MiXCR to reprocess the 5' RACE reads, holding one entry per CDR3 protein. The sample lists approximately 800,000 distinct CDR3 sequences, approximately 25% occurring once. The sample belongs to a study of blood T cells in healthy people across ages. Unmatched junction bases numbered 4, after V lost 5 bases and J lost 4 bases. This CDR3 comprises 15 residues. Germline V gives CDR1 SGHVS, CDR2 FNYEAQ. The sample also formed part of further work on T cells of mothers and their children.

This clonotype was obtained from a boy aged 5-17 years in good health. What was sequenced was blood. The V call is TRBV7-6, the J call TRBJ2-3; 12 bases agree with TRBD2. CDR3 residues: CASSRTSGAPDTQYF. CDR3 nucleotides: TGTGCCAGCAGCCGGACTAGCGGGGCCCCAGATACGCAGTATTTT.